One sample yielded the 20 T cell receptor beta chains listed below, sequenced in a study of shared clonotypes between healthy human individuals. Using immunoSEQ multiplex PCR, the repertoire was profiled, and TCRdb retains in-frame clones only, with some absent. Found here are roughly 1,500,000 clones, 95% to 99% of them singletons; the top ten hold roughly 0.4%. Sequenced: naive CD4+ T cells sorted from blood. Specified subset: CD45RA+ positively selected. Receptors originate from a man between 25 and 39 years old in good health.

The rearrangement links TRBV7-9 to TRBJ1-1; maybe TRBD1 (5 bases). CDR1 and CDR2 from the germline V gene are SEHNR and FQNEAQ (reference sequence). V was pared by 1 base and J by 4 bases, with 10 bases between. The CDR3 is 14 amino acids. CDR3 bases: TGTGCCAGCAGCTTAGTTGTGGGGGGCACTGAAGCTTTCTTT. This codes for CASSLVVGGTEAFF.

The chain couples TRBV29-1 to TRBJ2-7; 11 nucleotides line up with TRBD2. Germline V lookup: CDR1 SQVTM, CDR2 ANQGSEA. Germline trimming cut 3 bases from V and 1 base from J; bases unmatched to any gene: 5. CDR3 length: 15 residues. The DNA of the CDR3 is TGCAGCGTTGAGGGCGGGACTAGCGGTTCCTACGAGCAGTACTTC. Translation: CSVEGGTSGSYEQYF.

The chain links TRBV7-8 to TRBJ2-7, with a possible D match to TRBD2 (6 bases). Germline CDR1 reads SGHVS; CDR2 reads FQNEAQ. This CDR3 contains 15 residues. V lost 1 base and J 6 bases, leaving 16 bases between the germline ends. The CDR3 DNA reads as TGTGCCAGCAGCTTAGTCTGGGGGAGGACGGCCGAGCAGTACTTC. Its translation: CASSLVWGRTAEQYF. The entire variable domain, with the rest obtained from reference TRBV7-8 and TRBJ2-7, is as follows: GAGVSQSPRYKVAKRGQDVALRCDPISGHVSLFWYQQALGQGPEFLTYFQNEAQLDKSGLPSDRFFAERPEGSVSTLKIQRTQQEDSAVYLCASSLVWGRTAEQYFGPGTRLTVT.

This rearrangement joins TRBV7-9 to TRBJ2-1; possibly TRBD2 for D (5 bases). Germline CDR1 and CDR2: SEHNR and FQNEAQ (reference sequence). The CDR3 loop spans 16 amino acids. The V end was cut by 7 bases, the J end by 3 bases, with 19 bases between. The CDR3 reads CASTPLNAGFYNEQFF. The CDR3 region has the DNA TGTGCCAGCACCCCCTTGAACGCGGGTTTCTACAATGAGCAGTTCTTC.

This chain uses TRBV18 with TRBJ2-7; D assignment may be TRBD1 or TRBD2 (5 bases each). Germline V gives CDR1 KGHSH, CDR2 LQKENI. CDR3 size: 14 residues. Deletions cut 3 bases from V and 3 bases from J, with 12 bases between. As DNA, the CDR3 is TGTGCCAGCTCACCGGCCCGGGACGGCTACGAGCAGTACTTC. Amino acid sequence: CASSPARDGYEQYF.

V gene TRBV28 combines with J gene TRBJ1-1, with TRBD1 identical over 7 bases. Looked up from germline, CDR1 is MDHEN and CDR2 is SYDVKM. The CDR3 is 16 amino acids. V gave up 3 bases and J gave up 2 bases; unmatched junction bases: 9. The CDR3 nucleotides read TGTGCCAGCAGTTTTTCCCCGAGGGACAGTAACACTGAAGCTTTCTTT. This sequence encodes CASSFSPRDSNTEAFF. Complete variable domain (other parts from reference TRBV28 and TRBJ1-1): DVKVTQSSRYLVKRTGEKVFLECVQDMDHENMFWYRQDPGLGLRLIYFSYDVKMKEKGDIPEGYSVSREKKERFSLILESASTNQTSMYLCASSFSPRDSNTEAFFGQGTRLTVV.

The chain's CDR3 is CASSLLDGVEAFF. The CDR3 nucleotides are TGCGCCAGCAGCTTACTCGACGGAGTAGAAGCTTTCTTT. This rearrangement joins TRBV5-1 to TRBJ1-1; D unresolved. Trimming pared 2 bases from V and 8 bases from J, leaving 13 bases between. This CDR3 has 13 amino acids. Germline CDR1 reads SGHRS; CDR2 reads YFSETQ.

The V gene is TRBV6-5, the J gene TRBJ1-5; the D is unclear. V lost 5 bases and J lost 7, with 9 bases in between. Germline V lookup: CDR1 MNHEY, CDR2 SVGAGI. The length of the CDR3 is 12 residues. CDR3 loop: CASSALGQPQHF. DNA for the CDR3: TGTGCCAGCAGTGCTCTAGGACAGCCCCAGCATTTT.

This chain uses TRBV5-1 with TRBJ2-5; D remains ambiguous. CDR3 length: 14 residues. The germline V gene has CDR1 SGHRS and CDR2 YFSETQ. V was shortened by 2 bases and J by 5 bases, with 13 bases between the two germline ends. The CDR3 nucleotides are TGCGCCAGCAGCTTCGTGCAACAACAGGAGACCCAGTACTTC. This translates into CASSFVQQQETQYF.

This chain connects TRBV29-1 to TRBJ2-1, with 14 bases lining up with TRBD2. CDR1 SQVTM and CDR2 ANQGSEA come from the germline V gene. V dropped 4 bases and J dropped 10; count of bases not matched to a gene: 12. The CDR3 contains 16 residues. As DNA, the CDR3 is TGCAGCGTTGCCGGGACTAGCGGGAGACCTCCAACGGAGCAGTTCTTC. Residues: CSVAGTSGRPPTEQFF.

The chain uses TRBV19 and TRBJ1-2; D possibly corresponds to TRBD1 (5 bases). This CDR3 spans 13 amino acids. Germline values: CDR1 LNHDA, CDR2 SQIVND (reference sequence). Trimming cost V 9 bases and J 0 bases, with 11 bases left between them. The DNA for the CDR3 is TGTGCCAGCCAGGGTAGGGCTAACTATGGCTACACCTTC. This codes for CASQGRANYGYTF.

CDR3 protein: CASSLDGGTNTEAFF. The CDR3 nucleotides are TGTGCCAGCAGCTTGGATGGAGGGACGAACACTGAAGCTTTCTTT. The chain uses TRBV11-2 and TRBJ1-1, with D perhaps TRBD1 (5 bases). This CDR3 contains 15 residues. Trimming shortened V by 3 bases and J by 1 base, and 12 bases separated the two germline ends. Germline loops: CDR1 SGHAT, CDR2 FQNNGV. The full variable domain, its missing parts supplied by reference TRBV11-2 and TRBJ1-1, is EAGVAQSPRYKIIEKRQSVAFWCNPISGHATLYWYQQILGQGPKLLIQFQNNGVVDDSQLPKDRFSAERLKGVDSTLKIQPAKLEDSAVYLCASSLDGGTNTEAFFGQGTRLTVV.

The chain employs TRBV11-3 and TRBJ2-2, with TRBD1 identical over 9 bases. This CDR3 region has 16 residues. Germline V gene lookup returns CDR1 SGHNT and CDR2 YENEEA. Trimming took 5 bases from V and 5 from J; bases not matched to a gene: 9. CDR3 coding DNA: TGTGCCAGCAGCCCGATTAGGGGACAGGGAACCGGGGAGCTGTTTTTT. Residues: CASSPIRGQGTGELFF.

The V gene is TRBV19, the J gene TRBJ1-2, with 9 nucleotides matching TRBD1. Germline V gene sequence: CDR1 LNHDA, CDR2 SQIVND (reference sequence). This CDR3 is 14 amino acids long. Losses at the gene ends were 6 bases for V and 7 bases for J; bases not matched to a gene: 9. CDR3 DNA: TGTGCCAGTAGCATTCTACAGGGGGCCGGTGGCTACACCTTC. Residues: CASSILQGAGGYTF.

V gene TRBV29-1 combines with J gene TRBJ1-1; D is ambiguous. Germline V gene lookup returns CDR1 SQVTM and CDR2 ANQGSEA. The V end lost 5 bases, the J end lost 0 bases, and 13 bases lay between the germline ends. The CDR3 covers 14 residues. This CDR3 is CSVQRAPMNTEAFF. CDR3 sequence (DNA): TGCAGCGTTCAAAGGGCGCCAATGAACACTGAAGCTTTCTTT.

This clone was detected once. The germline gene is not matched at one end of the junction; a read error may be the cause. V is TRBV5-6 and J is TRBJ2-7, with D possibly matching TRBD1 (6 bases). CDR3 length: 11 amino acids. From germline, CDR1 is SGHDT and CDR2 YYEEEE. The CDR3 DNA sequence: TGTGCCAGCAGCTTGGCGGGGCAGGGGATCTTC. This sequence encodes CASSLAGQGIF.

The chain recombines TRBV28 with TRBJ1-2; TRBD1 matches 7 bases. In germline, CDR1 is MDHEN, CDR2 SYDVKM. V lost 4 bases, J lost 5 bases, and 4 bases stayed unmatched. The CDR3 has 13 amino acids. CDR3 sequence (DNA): TGTGCCAGCAGTTCGCAGGGGGAGTATGGCTACACCTTC. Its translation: CASSSQGEYGYTF.

CDR3 protein: CASSQDTASGANTGELFF. DNA of the CDR3: TGCGCCAGCAGCCAAGATACCGCTAGCGGAGCGAACACCGGGGAGCTGTTTTTT. J is TRBJ2-2 and V is TRBV4-1, with 7 positions matching TRBD2. Germline loops: CDR1 MGHRA, CDR2 YSYEKL. V shed 0 bases, J shed 0 bases, and the junction held 7 bases outside the gene matches. CDR3 length: 18 amino acids.

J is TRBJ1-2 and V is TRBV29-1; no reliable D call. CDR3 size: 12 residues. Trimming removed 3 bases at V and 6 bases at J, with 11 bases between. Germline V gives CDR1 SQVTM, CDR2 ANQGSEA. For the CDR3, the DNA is TGCAGCGTTGACAAAGGGCCTGATGGCTACACCTTC. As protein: CSVDKGPDGYTF. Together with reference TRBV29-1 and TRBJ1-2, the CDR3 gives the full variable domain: SAVISQKPSRDICQRGTSLTIQCQVDSQVTMMFWYRQQPGQSLTLIATANQGSEATYESGFVIDKFPISRPNLTFSTLTVSNMSPEDSSIYLCSVDKGPDGYTFGSGTRLTVV.

The CDR3 sequence: CASSLKEGGRSYNEQFF. The CDR3 region has the DNA TGTGCCAGCAGCCTCAAGGAAGGTGGGAGGTCCTACAATGAGCAGTTCTTC. The J gene is TRBJ2-1, the V gene TRBV4-2, with D perhaps TRBD2 (6 bases). The CDR3 consists of 17 residues. Germline CDR1 is LGHNA and CDR2 is YNFKEQ. The V and J ends lost 4 bases and 1 base respectively, with 17 bases between them.